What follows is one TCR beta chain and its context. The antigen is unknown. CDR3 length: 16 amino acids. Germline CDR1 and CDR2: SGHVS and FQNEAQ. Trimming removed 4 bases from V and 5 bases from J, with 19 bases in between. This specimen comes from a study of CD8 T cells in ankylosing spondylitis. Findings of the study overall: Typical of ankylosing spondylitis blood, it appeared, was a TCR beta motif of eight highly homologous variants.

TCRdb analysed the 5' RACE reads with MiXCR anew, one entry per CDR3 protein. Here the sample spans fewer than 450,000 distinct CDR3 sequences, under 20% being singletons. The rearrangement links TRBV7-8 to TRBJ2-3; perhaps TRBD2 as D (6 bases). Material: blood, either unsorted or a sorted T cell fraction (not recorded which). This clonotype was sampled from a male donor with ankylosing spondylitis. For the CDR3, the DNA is TGTGCCAGCAGCTCCGGGACTCTGGGGCGACGAGATACGCAGTATTTT. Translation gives CASSSGTLGRRDTQYF.